This TCR beta chain was recorded in a study of cytomegalovirus exposure and HLA in healthy donors. Regarding the study as a whole: For most TCR beta V segments, an earlier analysis put the productive rate at about 90% or about 30% of the time.

Primers for the PCR totalled 60 Vbeta and 13 Jbeta. Generated by immunoSEQ multiplex PCR, the TCRdb table keeps only in-frame clones and is missing some. The table has 95,000 to 100,000 clones, roughly 10% seen once. Participants comprised healthy donors of bone marrow. Germline assignment: CDR1 SQVTM and CDR2 ANQGSEA. This CDR3 spans 15 amino acids. V dropped 5 bases and J dropped 5; count of bases not matched to a gene: 9. This clone occurred a few times. Its specificity is unknown. Sequencing was done on a sample of PBMCs. The receptor comes from a man aged 50 to 60 in good health and CMV-seropositive. The V call is TRBV29-1, the J call TRBJ2-1, with TRBD2 matching 10 bases. CDR3 in amino acids: CSVRQTSGKNNEQFF. Written as DNA, the CDR3 is TGCAGCGTTCGTCAAACTAGCGGGAAGAACAATGAGCAGTTCTTC.